The present TCR beta chain was sequenced within a study of early T cells in non-severe SARS-CoV-2 infection. About the study: Unsorted whole-blood RNA was sequenced in bulk, leaving chains unpaired. Overall study findings and caveats: Private and CD4 specificities were missed by VDJdb matching, skewed to anti-spike CD8.

At least ten counts were recorded for this clonotype. Its target is not known. V lost 0 bases and J 5 bases, leaving 17 bases between the germline ends. Germline CDR1 and CDR2: MNHEY and SMNVEV (reference sequence). The CDR3 extends over 16 amino acids. Attachment of unique molecular identifiers to individual cDNA molecules was performed. MiXCR, run by TCRdb on the 5' RACE reads, gives a single entry per CDR3 protein. The data contain 30,000 to 40,000 distinct CDR3 sequences, 5.5% to 6.5% of them singletons. The specimen was whole blood. This sequence joins TRBV27 and TRBJ2-7; D is perhaps TRBD1 (5 bases). The source is an adult who was a healthcare worker with PCR-confirmed SARS-CoV-2 infection or an uninfected control (not recorded which). CDR3 in amino acids: CASSLSGWGRRDEQYF. In DNA form, the CDR3 reads TGTGCCAGCAGTTTATCCGGGTGGGGCCGCCGTGACGAGCAGTACTTC.